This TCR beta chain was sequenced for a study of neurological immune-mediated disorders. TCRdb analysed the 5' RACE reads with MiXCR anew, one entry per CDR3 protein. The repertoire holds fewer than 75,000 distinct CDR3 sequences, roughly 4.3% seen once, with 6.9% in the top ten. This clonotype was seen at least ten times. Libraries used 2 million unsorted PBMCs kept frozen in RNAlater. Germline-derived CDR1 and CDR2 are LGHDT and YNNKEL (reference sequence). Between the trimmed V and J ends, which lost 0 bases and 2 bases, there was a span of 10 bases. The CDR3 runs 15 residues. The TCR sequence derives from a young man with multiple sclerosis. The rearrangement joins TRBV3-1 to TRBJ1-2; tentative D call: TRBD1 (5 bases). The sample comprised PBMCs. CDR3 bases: TGTGCCAGCAGCCAAGAACCCAGGGCCAACTATGGCTACACCTTC. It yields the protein CASSQEPRANYGYTF.